The present T cell receptor beta chain was sequenced within a study of response to subunit inactivated influenza vaccine. Via MiXCR, TCRdb re-called the RT-PCR reads, giving one row per CDR3 protein. Here the sample spans about 160,000 distinct CDR3 sequences, roughly 11% being singletons. Study-wide findings and caveats: Authors suggested each seasonal flu vaccination may recruit only limited numbers of new T cells.

The CDR3 runs 14 residues. V was pared by 4 bases and J by 8 bases, with 18 bases between. Per germline, CDR1 MDHEN and CDR2 SYDVKM. This clonotype has at least ten counts. Its cognate antigen is unknown. The sequence was obtained from a man aged 50-60 years who received an inactivated influenza vaccine. V usage is TRBV28 and J usage is TRBJ2-7; either TRBD1 or TRBD2 may fit D (6 bases each). The sample was non-naive T cells sorted from PBMCs, taken around seven weeks after vaccination. CDR3 amino acids: CASSSGGTLLQQYF. Here the CDR3 DNA reads TGTGCCAGCAGTTCCGGGGGCACACTTCTCCAGCAGTACTTC.